These 24 T cell receptor beta chains originate from one sample sequenced in a study of cytomegalovirus exposure and HLA in healthy donors. The PCR made use of 60 Vbeta and 13 Jbeta primers. Here immunoSEQ multiplex PCR was the method, and the copy in TCRdb shows in-frame clones only, minus some. The sample features about 160,000 clones, with 2% to 2.5% in its top ten. The sequenced sample was PBMCs. The receptors were sampled from a young man in good health and CMV-seronegative.

The chain employs TRBV25-1 and TRBJ1-2, with D unresolved. CDR1 is MGHDK and CDR2 is SYGVNS in the germline V gene. This CDR3 comprises 12 residues. V lost 4 bases to trimming and J lost 2 bases, with 5 bases between them. The CDR3: CASSGVNYGYTF. DNA of the CDR3: TGTGCCAGCAGTGGAGTAAACTATGGCTACACCTTC.

The chain has TRBV14 and TRBJ2-1, with 9 bases aligning to TRBD2. The V gene end was trimmed by 3 bases and the J gene end by 10 bases; junction bases not matched to a gene: 7. This CDR3 comprises 14 residues. The germline gives CDR1 SGHDN, CDR2 FVKESK. The CDR3 DNA reads as TGTGCCAGCAGCCATCTAGCGGGACTAGGCGAGCAGTTCTTC. Protein product: CASSHLAGLGEQFF.

This chain links TRBV19 with TRBJ2-3; 10 positions agree with TRBD1. CDR3 size: 15 residues. The ends lost 7 bases at V and 3 bases at J; junction bases unmatched: 7. Per germline, CDR1 LNHDA and CDR2 SQIVND (reference sequence). CDR3 in DNA: TGTGCCAGTACTCCGGGGGACAGGGGAACAGATACGCAGTATTTT. Its translation is CASTPGDRGTDTQYF.

The gene calls are TRBV28 and TRBJ2-7; weak D call: TRBD2 (5 bases). Trimming left V 4 bases short and J 11 bases short, with 9 bases between. This CDR3 has 10 residues. Per germline, CDR1 MDHEN and CDR2 SYDVKM. This CDR3 is CASSSEEEYF. Written as DNA, the CDR3 is TGTGCCAGCAGTTCAGAGGAGGAGTACTTC. The full variable domain, with the rest looked up from reference TRBV28 and TRBJ2-7, is DVKVTQSSRYLVKRTGEKVFLECVQDMDHENMFWYRQDPGLGLRLIYFSYDVKMKEKGDIPEGYSVSREKKERFSLILESASTNQTSMYLCASSSEEEYFGPGTRLTVT.

V usage is TRBV7-9 and J usage is TRBJ1-5; the D is unclear. Germline V lookup: CDR1 SEHNR, CDR2 FQNEAQ (reference sequence). Trimming cost V 1 base and J 8 bases, with 18 bases left between them. The CDR3 length is 16 residues. The CDR3 nucleotides are TGTGCCAGCAGCTTAGTACCGGGGTACCCCCTAGAGCCCCAGCATTTT. This translates into CASSLVPGYPLEPQHF.

The gene calls are TRBV2 and TRBJ2-1; D remains ambiguous. Trimming took off 3 bases at V and 9 bases at J, with 15 bases between the two ends. This CDR3 has 14 amino acids. The germline V gene has CDR1 SNHLY and CDR2 FYNNEI. CDR3 sequence (DNA): TGTGCCAGCAGTGAGATTTTTTGGTCCGGTGAGCAGTTCTTC. It codes for CASSEIFWSGEQFF.

The V and J genes are TRBV29-1 and TRBJ1-1; D perhaps matches TRBD1 (5 bases). Deletions cut 3 bases from V and 10 bases from J, with 12 bases between. The germline V gene has CDR1 SQVTM and CDR2 ANQGSEA. CDR3 size: 11 residues. The CDR3 DNA sequence: TGCAGCGTTGAGGGAGCGGGGGGAGCTTTCTTT. It specifies CSVEGAGGAFF. Variable domain in full (rest from reference TRBV29-1 and TRBJ1-1): SAVISQKPSRDICQRGTSLTIQCQVDSQVTMMFWYRQQPGQSLTLIATANQGSEATYESGFVIDKFPISRPNLTFSTLTVSNMSPEDSSIYLCSVEGAGGAFFGQGTRLTVV.

The chain couples TRBV5-1 to TRBJ2-3, with 13 bases that match TRBD2. The CDR3 covers 14 residues. Trimming cost V 4 bases and J 10 bases; bases outside gene matches: 6. Germline CDR1 reads SGHRS; CDR2 reads YFSETQ. The CDR3 coding sequence is TGCGCCAGCAGCACCGGACTAGCGGGAGTGGCGCAGTATTTT. It translates to CASSTGLAGVAQYF.

The chain combines TRBV5-1 with TRBJ2-1; D is possibly TRBD2 (6 bases). Trimming left V 0 bases short and J 14 bases short, with 27 bases between. Germline-derived CDR1 and CDR2 are SGHRS and YFSETQ. CDR3 length: 17 amino acids. This CDR3 reads CASSLDRPPGLLMKKFF. The CDR3 DNA is TGCGCCAGCAGCTTGGACCGTCCTCCGGGACTTTTGATGAAGAAGTTCTTC.

On this clone: At one end, the junction sequence differs from germline, possibly due to a read error. The chain is built from TRBV4-2 and TRBJ2-2; TRBD2 might be the D (6 bases). The CDR3 is made up of 15 amino acids. Germline-derived CDR1 and CDR2 are LGHNA and YNFKEQ. The CDR3 DNA sequence: TGTGCCAGCAGCCCCAGACTAGTGAACGCCGGGGAGCTGTTTTTT. Translation: CASSPRLVNAGELFF.

As DNA, the CDR3 is TGTGCCAGCGGAGCATACTACGAGCAGTACTTC. Amino acids: CASGAYYEQYF. The rearrangement joins TRBV9 to TRBJ2-7, with D unresolved. The CDR3 has 11 residues. V dropped 7 bases and J dropped 3 bases, with 8 bases sitting between them. CDR1 and CDR2 from the germline V gene are SGDLS and YYNGEE.

The chain joins TRBV27 to TRBJ1-2; possibly TRBD1 for D (6 bases). The CDR3 is 15 residues long. Germline CDR1 reads MNHEY; CDR2 reads SMNVEV (reference sequence). Trimming removed 2 bases at V and 4 bases at J, with 14 bases between. CDR3 DNA: TGTGCCAGCAGTTTAGGGCAGGGGTTAATCTATGGCTACACCTTC. Translated: CASSLGQGLIYGYTF.

The genes are TRBV27 and TRBJ1-2; 7 nucleotides align to TRBD1. V dropped 3 bases and J dropped 5; count of bases not matched to a gene: 3. CDR3 length equals 13 residues. The germline V gene encodes CDR1 MNHEY and CDR2 SMNVEV (reference sequence). In DNA, the CDR3 is TGTGCCAGCAGTTTGACAGGGTGGTATGGCTACACCTTC. It translates to CASSLTGWYGYTF.

This chain links TRBV4-3 with TRBJ1-2; D not certain. Germline CDR1 LGHNA, CDR2 YSLEER. This CDR3 spans 15 amino acids. V dropped 0 bases and J dropped 0 bases, with 8 bases sitting between them. The CDR3 loop reads CASSQEITANYGYTF. CDR3 in DNA: TGCGCCAGCAGCCAAGAGATTACAGCTAACTATGGCTACACCTTC.

V is TRBV11-2 and J is TRBJ2-7; possible D gene TRBD2, 5 bases. The CDR3 has 14 residues. Germline loops: CDR1 SGHAT, CDR2 FQNNGV. V was pared by 5 bases and J by 7 bases, with 18 bases between. CDR3 residues: CASSLPYYTGEQYF. The CDR3 bases are TGTGCCAGCAGCCTCCCGTACTATACGGGGGAGCAGTACTTC. Together with reference TRBV11-2 and TRBJ2-7, the CDR3 gives the full variable domain: EAGVAQSPRYKIIEKRQSVAFWCNPISGHATLYWYQQILGQGPKLLIQFQNNGVVDDSQLPKDRFSAERLKGVDSTLKIQPAKLEDSAVYLCASSLPYYTGEQYFGPGTRLTVT.

The chain links TRBV4-2 to TRBJ2-7; D is unclear. This CDR3 is built from 13 residues. The germline V gene has CDR1 LGHNA and CDR2 YNFKEQ. V lost 1 base to trimming and J lost 3 bases, with 7 bases between them. The CDR3 DNA reads TGTGCCAGCAGCCAAGGGCCTAGCTACGAGCAGTACTTC. Amino acids: CASSQGPSYEQYF.

The rearrangement joins TRBV5-6 to TRBJ2-1, with TRBD2 matching 15 bases. From germline, CDR1 is SGHDT and CDR2 YYEEEE. V shed 4 bases and J 13 bases; nucleotides not matched to a gene: 9. The length of the CDR3 is 15 residues. The DNA of the CDR3 is TGTGCCAGCAGCCGGACTAGCGGGAGGGCCGACTTCCAGTTCTTC. Encoded protein: CASSRTSGRADFQFF.

The chain couples TRBV29-1 to TRBJ2-2, with TRBD1 identical over 7 bases. CDR3 length: 15 residues. Germline CDR1 SQVTM, CDR2 ANQGSEA. J was trimmed by 0 bases and V by 3 bases; bases with no gene match: 4. In DNA, the CDR3 is TGCAGCGTTGATTCCGGGACAGCGAACACCGGGGAGCTGTTTTTT. Residues: CSVDSGTANTGELFF.

The chain links TRBV7-6 to TRBJ2-2; 14 bases match TRBD2. Germline V gene sequence: CDR1 SGHVS, CDR2 FNYEAQ. V dropped 4 bases and J dropped 4; count of bases not matched to a gene: 2. CDR3 length: 16 residues. The DNA of the CDR3 is TGTGCCAGCAGCTACGGACTAGCGGGAGGCACCGGGGAGCTGTTTTTT. Protein sequence: CASSYGLAGGTGELFF.

The chain carries TRBV7-3 and TRBJ2-3; D call uncertain. V was cut by 4 bases and J by 0 bases, with 5 bases left in between. CDR1 SGHTA and CDR2 FQGTGA come from the germline V gene. The CDR3 is 13 amino acids. The CDR3 reads CASSSISTDTQYF. CDR3 sequence (DNA): TGTGCCAGCAGCTCTATTAGCACAGATACGCAGTATTTT.

V usage is TRBV23-1 and J usage is TRBJ2-3, with 9 bases fitting TRBD1. TRBV23-1 falls under the ORF class, with uncertain function. This CDR3 comprises 15 residues. Trimming removed 7 bases from V and 0 bases from J; junction bases left unmatched: 5. The CDR3 here is CASIPGQGSTDTQYF. The CDR3 coding sequence is TGCGCCAGCATCCCGGGACAGGGTAGCACAGATACGCAGTATTTT.

V gene TRBV27 combines with J gene TRBJ1-1, with D perhaps TRBD1 (6 bases). V was cut by 5 bases and J by 5 bases, with 18 bases left in between. Germline CDR1 reads MNHEY; CDR2 reads SMNVEV (reference sequence). There are 15 residues in the CDR3. This CDR3 is CASSALPFTGTEAFF. The CDR3 DNA reads as TGTGCCAGCAGTGCACTACCCTTCACAGGGACTGAAGCTTTCTTT.

The chain is built from TRBV10-1 and TRBJ2-7; the D is unclear. Trimming removed 4 bases from V and 2 bases from J, with 9 bases in between. The CDR3 runs to 13 residues. Germline CDR1 reads WNHNN; CDR2 reads SYGVQD (reference sequence). CDR3 DNA sequence: TGCGCCAGCAGTGCCCCAGGCCCCTACGAGCAGTACTTC. Amino acids: CASSAPGPYEQYF.

The genes are TRBV11-2 and TRBJ2-5; 9 nucleotides agree with TRBD2. The ends lost 3 bases at V and 2 bases at J; junction bases unmatched: 7. The CDR3 length is 16 residues. Per germline, CDR1 SGHAT and CDR2 FQNNGV. CDR3 residues: CASSFSLAGRQETQYF. CDR3 DNA: TGTGCCAGCAGCTTTAGCCTAGCGGGGCGACAAGAGACCCAGTACTTC.